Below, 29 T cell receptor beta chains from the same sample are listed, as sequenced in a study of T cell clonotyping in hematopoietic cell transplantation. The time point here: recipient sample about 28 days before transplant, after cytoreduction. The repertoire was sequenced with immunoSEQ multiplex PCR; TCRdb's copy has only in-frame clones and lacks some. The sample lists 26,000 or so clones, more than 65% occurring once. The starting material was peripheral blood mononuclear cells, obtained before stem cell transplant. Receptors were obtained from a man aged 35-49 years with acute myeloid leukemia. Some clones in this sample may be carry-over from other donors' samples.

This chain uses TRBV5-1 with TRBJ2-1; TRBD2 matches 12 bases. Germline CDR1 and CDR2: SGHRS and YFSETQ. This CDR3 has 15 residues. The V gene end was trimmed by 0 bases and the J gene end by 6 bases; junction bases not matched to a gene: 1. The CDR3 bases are TGCGCCAGCAGCTTGGCTAGCGGGAGGGGCAATGAGCAGTTCTTC. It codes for CASSLASGRGNEQFF.

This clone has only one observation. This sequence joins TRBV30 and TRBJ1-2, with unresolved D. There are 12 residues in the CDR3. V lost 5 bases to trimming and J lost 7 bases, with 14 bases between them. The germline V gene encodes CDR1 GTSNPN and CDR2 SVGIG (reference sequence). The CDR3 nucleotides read TGTGCCTGGTCGGGGTGGATAGCTGGCTACACCTTC. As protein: CAWSGWIAGYTF.

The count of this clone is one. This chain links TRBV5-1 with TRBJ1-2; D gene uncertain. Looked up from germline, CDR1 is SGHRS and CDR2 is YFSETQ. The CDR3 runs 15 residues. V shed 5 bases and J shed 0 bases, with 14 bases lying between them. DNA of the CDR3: TGCGCCAGCAGTTCCTGGACGGCCTCTAACTATGGCTACACCTTC. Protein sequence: CASSSWTASNYGYTF. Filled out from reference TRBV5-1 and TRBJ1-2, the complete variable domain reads KAGVTQTPRYLIKTRGQQVTLSCSPISGHRSVSWYQQTPGQGLQFLFEYFSETQRNKGNFPGRFSGRQFSNSRSEMNVSTLELGDSALYLCASSSWTASNYGYTFGSGTRLTVV.

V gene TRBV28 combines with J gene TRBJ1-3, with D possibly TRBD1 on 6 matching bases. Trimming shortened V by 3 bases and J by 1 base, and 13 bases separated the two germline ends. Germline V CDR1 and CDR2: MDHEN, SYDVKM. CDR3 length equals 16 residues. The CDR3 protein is CASSFLGGESGNTIYF. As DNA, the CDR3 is TGTGCCAGCAGTTTTTTAGGGGGTGAATCTGGAAACACCATATATTTT. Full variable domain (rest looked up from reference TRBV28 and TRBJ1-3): DVKVTQSSRYLVKRTGEKVFLECVQDMDHENMFWYRQDPGLGLRLIYFSYDVKMKEKGDIPEGYSVSREKKERFSLILESASTNQTSMYLCASSFLGGESGNTIYFGEGSWLTVV.

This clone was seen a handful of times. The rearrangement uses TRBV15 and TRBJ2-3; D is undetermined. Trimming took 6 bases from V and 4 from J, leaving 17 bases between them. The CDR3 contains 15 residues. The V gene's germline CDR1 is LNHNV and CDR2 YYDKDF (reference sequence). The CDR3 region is CATSEPLRSSDTQYF. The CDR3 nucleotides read TGTGCCACCAGTGAGCCTCTGAGGAGTTCAGATACGCAGTATTTT.

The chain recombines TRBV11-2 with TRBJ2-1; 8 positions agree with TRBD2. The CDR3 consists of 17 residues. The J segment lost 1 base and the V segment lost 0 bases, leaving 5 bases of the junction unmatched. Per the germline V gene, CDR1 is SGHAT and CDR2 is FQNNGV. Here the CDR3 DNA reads TGTGCCAGCAGCTTAGATAGGGCGGGGGGTTCCTACAATGAGCAGTTCTTC. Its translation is CASSLDRAGGSYNEQFF.

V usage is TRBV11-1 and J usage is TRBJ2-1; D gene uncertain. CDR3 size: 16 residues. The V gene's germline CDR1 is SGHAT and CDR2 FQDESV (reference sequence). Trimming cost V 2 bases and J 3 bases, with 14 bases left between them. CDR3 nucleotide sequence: TGTGCCAGCAGCTTAATGGCCCCTAGGATCTACAATGAGCAGTTCTTC. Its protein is CASSLMAPRIYNEQFF.

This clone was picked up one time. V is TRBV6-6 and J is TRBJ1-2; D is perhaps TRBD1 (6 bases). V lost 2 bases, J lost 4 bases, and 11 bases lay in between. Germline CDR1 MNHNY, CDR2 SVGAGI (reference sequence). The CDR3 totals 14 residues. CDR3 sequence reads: CASSYIRGLYGYTF. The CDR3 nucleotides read TGTGCCAGCAGTTACATCAGGGGCCTCTATGGCTACACCTTC.

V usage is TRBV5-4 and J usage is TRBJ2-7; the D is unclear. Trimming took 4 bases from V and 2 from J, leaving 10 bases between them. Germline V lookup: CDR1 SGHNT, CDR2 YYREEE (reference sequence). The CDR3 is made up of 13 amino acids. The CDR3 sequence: CASSPGNPYEQYF. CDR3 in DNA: TGTGCCAGCAGCCCAGGCAATCCCTACGAGCAGTACTTC.

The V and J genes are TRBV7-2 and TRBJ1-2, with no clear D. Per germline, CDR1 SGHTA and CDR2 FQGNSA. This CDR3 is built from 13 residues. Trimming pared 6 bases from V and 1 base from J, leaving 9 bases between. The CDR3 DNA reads TGTGCCAGCAGGAGGGTTGGTAACTATGGCTACACCTTC. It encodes CASRRVGNYGYTF.

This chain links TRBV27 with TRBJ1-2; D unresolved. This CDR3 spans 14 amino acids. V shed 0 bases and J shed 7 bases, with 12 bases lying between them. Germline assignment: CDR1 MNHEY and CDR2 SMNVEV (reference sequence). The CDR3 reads CASSLSASIGGYTF. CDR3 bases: TGTGCCAGCAGTTTATCGGCGAGTATCGGTGGCTACACCTTC.

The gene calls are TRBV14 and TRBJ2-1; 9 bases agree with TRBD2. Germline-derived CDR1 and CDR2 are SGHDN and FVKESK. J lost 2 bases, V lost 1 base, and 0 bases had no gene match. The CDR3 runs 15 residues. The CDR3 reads CASSQVAGAYNEQFF. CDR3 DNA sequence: TGTGCCAGCAGCCAAGTAGCGGGGGCCTACAATGAGCAGTTCTTC.

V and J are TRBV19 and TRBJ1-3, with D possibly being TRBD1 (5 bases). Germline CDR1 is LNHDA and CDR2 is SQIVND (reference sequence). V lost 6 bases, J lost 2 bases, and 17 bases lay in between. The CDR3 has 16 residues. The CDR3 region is CASRSAGRAPGNTIYF. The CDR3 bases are TGTGCCAGTAGGTCTGCGGGCAGGGCGCCTGGAAACACCATATATTTT.

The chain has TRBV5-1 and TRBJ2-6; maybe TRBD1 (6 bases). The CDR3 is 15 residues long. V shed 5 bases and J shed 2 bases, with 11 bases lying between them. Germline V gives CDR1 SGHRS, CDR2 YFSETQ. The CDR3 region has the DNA TGCGCCAGCAGTAAACAGGGTCCTGGGGCCAACGTCCTGACTTTC. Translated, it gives CASSKQGPGANVLTF.

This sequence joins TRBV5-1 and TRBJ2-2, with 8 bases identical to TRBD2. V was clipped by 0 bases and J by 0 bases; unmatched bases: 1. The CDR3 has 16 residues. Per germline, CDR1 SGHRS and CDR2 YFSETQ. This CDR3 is CASSLGGLANTGELFF. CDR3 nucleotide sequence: TGCGCCAGCAGCTTGGGGGGACTAGCGAACACCGGGGAGCTGTTTTTT.

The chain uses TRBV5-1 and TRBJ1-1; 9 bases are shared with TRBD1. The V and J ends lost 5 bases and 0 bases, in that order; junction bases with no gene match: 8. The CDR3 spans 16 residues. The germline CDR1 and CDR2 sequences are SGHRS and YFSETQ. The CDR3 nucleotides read TGCGCCAGCAGTAGGGGACAGGGCCGACTGAACACTGAAGCTTTCTTT. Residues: CASSRGQGRLNTEAFF.

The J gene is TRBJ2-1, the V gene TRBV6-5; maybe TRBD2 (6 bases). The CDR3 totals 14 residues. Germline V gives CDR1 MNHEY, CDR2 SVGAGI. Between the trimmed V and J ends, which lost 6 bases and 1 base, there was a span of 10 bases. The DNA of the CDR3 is TGTGCCAGCAGCCTCAGCGGGTCCTACAATGAGCAGTTCTTC. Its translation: CASSLSGSYNEQFF.

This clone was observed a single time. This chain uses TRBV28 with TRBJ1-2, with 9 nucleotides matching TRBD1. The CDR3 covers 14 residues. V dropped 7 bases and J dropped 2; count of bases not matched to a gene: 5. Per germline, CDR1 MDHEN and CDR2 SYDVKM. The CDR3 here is CASNDRGINYGYTF. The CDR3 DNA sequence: TGTGCCAGCAACGACAGGGGGATCAACTATGGCTACACCTTC.

The CDR3 DNA follows: TGTGCCAGCAGCTTAAACAGGGGATCTGACGAGCAGTACTTC. It translates to CASSLNRGSDEQYF. This chain links TRBV7-2 with TRBJ2-7; 7 bases map to TRBD1. Germline V lookup: CDR1 SGHTA, CDR2 FQGNSA. This CDR3 comprises 14 residues. After removal of 2 bases from V and 5 bases from J, the junction contained 6 bases not matched to a gene.

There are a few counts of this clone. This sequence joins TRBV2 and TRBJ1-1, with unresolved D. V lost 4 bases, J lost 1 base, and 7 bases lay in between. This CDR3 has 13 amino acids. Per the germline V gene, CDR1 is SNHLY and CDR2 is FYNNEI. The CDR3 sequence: CASSVLRNTEAFF. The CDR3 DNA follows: TGTGCCAGCAGTGTTTTGCGGAACACTGAAGCTTTCTTT.

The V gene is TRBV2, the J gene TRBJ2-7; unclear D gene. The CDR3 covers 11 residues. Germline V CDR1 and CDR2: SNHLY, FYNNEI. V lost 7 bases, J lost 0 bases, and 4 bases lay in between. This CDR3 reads CASTLSYEQYF. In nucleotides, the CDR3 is TGTGCCAGCACCCTCTCCTACGAGCAGTACTTC.

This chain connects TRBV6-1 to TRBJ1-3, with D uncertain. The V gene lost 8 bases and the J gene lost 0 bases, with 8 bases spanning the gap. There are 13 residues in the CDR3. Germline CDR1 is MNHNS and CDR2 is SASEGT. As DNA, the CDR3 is TGTGCCAGCTCCGTAACCTCTGGAAACACCATATATTTT. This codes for CASSVTSGNTIYF.

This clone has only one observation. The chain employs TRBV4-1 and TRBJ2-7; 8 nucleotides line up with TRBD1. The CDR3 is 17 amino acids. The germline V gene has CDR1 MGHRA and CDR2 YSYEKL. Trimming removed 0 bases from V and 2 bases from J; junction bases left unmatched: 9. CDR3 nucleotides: TGCGCCAGCAGCCAAGAAAGACAGGGGTTTATGACCTACGAGCAGTACTTC. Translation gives CASSQERQGFMTYEQYF.

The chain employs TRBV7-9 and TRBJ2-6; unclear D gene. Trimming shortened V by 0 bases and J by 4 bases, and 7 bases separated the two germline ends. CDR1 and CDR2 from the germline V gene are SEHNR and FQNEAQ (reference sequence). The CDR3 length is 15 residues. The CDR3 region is CASSLAGTGANVLTF. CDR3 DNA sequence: TGTGCCAGCAGCTTAGCAGGTACGGGGGCCAACGTCCTGACTTTC.

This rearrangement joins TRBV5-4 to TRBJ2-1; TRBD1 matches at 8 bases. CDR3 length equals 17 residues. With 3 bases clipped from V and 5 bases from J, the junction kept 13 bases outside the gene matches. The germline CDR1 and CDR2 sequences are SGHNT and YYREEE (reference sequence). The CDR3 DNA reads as TGTGCCAGCAGCTGGGGGGACAGGTCCGTAGTAGACAATGAGCAGTTCTTC. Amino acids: CASSWGDRSVVDNEQFF.

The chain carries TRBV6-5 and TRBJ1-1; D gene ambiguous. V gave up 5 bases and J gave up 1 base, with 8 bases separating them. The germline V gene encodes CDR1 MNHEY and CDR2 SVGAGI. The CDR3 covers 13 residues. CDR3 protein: CASSPDSNTEAFF. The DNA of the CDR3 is TGTGCCAGCAGTCCGGACTCGAACACTGAAGCTTTCTTT.

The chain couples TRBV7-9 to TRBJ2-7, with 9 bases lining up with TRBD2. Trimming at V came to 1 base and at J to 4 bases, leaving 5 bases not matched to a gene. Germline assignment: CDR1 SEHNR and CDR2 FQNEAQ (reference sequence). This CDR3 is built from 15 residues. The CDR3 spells CASSLVREGRYEQYF. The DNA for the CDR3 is TGTGCCAGCAGCTTAGTGCGGGAGGGCCGGTACGAGCAGTACTTC. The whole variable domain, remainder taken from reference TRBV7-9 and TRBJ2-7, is DTGVSQNPRHKITKRGQNVTFRCDPISEHNRLYWYRQTLGQGPEFLTYFQNEAQLEKSRLLSDRFSAERPKGSFSTLEIQRTEQGDSAMYLCASSLVREGRYEQYFGPGTRLTVT.

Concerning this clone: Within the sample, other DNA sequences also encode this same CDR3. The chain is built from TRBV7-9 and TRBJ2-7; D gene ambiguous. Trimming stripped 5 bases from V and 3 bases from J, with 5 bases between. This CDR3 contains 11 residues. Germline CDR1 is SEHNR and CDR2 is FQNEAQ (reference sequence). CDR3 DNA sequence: TGTGCCAGCAGCCCCAGCTACGAGCAGTACTTC. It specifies CASSPSYEQYF.

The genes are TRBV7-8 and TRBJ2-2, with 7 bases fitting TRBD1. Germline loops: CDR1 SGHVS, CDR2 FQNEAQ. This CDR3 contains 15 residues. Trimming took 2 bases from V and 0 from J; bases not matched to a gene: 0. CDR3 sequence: CASSLTGANTGELFF. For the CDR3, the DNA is TGTGCCAGCAGCTTAACAGGGGCGAACACCGGGGAGCTGTTTTTT.